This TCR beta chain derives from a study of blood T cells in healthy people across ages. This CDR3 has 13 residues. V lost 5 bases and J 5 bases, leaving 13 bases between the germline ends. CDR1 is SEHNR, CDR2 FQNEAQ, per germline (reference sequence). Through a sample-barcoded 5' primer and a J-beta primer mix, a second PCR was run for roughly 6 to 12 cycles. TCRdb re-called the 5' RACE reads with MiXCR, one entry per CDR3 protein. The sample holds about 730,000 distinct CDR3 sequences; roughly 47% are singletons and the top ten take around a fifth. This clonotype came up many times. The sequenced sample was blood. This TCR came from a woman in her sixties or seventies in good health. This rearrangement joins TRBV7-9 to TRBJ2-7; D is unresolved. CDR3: CASSPPRLDEQYF. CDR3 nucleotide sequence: TGTGCCAGCAGCCCGCCAAGATTGGACGAGCAGTACTTC.